The 19 T cell receptor beta chains in this list originate from one sample, sequenced in a study of T-cell memory formation after mild COVID-19. One entry per CDR3 protein, called by TCRdb with MiXCR from the 5' RACE reads. The sample records hundreds of thousands of distinct CDR3 sequences, just under 20% being singletons. Sequenced material: PBMCs or a T cell subset sorted from them (not recorded which). The receptors stem from a man younger than 30 who had mild COVID-19 (a few samples of this study predate the infection). Cell type and time point are not known.

In DNA form, the CDR3 reads TGTGCCACCCTCGCTCGGGGTGGGCGGGGGAACACCGGGGAGCTGTTTTTT. Amino acid sequence: CATLARGGRGNTGELFF. This chain links TRBV24-1 with TRBJ2-2; the D gene is possibly TRBD2 (6 bases). Germline V CDR1 and CDR2: KGHDR, SFDVKD. The V end lost 9 bases, the J end lost 1 base, and 20 bases lay between the germline ends. The CDR3 consists of 17 residues.

This clonotype showed up just a few times. The CDR3 DNA is TGTGCCAGCAGCCAAGGGGGACAGGGTGGAGAAAAACTGTTTTTT. This encodes CASSQGGQGGEKLFF. The chain links TRBV9 to TRBJ1-4, with TRBD1 matching over 9 bases. Germline V gives CDR1 SGDLS, CDR2 YYNGEE. CDR3 length equals 15 residues. Trimming cost V 4 bases and J 8 bases; bases outside gene matches: 9. Drawing the rest from reference TRBV9 and TRBJ1-4, the complete variable domain is DSGVTQTPKHLITATGQRVTLRCSPRSGDLSVYWYQQSLDQGLQFLIQYYNGEERAKGNILERFSAQQFPDLHSELNLSSLELGDSALYFCASSQGGQGGEKLFFGSGTQLSVL.

This clonotype was seen repeatedly, ten times or more. The chain links TRBV7-9 to TRBJ2-7; possibly TRBD2 for D (6 bases). The V end lost 3 bases, the J end lost 5 bases, and 8 bases lay between the germline ends. The germline V gene has CDR1 SEHNR and CDR2 FQNEAQ (reference sequence). This CDR3 has 12 residues. CDR3 DNA: TGTGCCAGCAGCTTGGAGGGGCACGAGCAGTACTTC. The encoded protein is CASSLEGHEQYF.

This clonotype was observed a handful of times. The chain's CDR3 is CASSSAPTGGQEKLFF. The CDR3 DNA reads TGCGCCAGCAGCTCAGCCCCGACAGGGGGTCAGGAAAAACTGTTTTTT. J is TRBJ1-4 and V is TRBV5-1; 9 nucleotides align to TRBD1. This CDR3 is built from 16 residues. In germline, CDR1 is SGHRS, CDR2 YFSETQ. V lost 3 bases and J lost 8; bases outside the gene matches: 11.

This chain joins TRBV24-1 and TRBJ2-1; 8 nucleotides align to TRBD1. The J segment lost 9 bases and the V segment lost 9 bases, leaving 3 bases of the junction unmatched. The CDR3 length is 11 residues. Germline-derived CDR1 and CDR2 are KGHDR and SFDVKD. CDR3 protein: CATGTGAEQFF. The CDR3 DNA sequence: TGTGCCACCGGGACAGGCGCTGAGCAGTTCTTC.

V and J are TRBV5-1 and TRBJ1-4, with TRBD1 as a possible D gene (5 bases). The CDR3 contains 16 residues. V was cut by 0 bases and J by 3 bases, with 12 bases left in between. Looked up from germline, CDR1 is SGHRS and CDR2 is YFSETQ. DNA of the CDR3: TGCGCCAGCAGCTTGGTGGCGGGGACGGCTAATGAAAAACTGTTTTTT. Protein: CASSLVAGTANEKLFF.

This clonotype occurred a few times. The chain couples TRBV2 to TRBJ2-2; D call uncertain. This CDR3 has 13 amino acids. CDR1 is SNHLY, CDR2 FYNNEI, per germline. V lost 8 bases and J lost 13, with 20 bases in between. CDR3 residues: CASSPAPRSLLFF. Here the CDR3 DNA reads TGTGCCAGCTCTCCGGCCCCAAGGTCGCTGCTGTTTTTT.

This clonotype showed up just a few times. The rearrangement links TRBV6-5 to TRBJ2-1; D might be TRBD1 (5 bases). Trimming shortened V by 4 bases and J by 8 bases, and 6 bases separated the two germline ends. This CDR3 has 11 amino acids. Germline loops: CDR1 MNHEY, CDR2 SVGAGI. The CDR3 loop is CASSWGHEQFF. As DNA, the CDR3 is TGTGCCAGCAGTTGGGGCCATGAGCAGTTCTTC.

The V and J genes are TRBV29-1 and TRBJ2-2, with D hard to call. The CDR3 totals 13 residues. Trimming cost V 2 bases and J 0 bases, with 4 bases left between them. From germline, CDR1 is SQVTM and CDR2 ANQGSEA. The DNA of the CDR3 is TGCAGCGTTGAACCGGCGAACACCGGGGAGCTGTTTTTT. It codes for CSVEPANTGELFF.

This clonotype turned up a few times. CDR3 DNA: TGCGCCAGCAGCCAAGAAAAGGGGATATGGGGCTACACCTTC. Translated, it gives CASSQEKGIWGYTF. The rearrangement joins TRBV4-1 to TRBJ1-2, with D tentatively TRBD1 (5 bases). V was shortened by 0 bases and J by 8 bases, with 13 bases between the two germline ends. The CDR3 contains 14 residues. Germline CDR1 and CDR2: MGHRA and YSYEKL.

This clonotype showed up many times. This chain links TRBV4-2 with TRBJ2-1; 11 nucleotides line up with TRBD2. Germline V CDR1 and CDR2: LGHNA, YNFKEQ. The CDR3 runs 20 residues. After removal of 1 base from V and 0 bases from J, the junction contained 11 bases not matched to a gene. The DNA for the CDR3 is TGTGCCAGCAGCCAAGTAATGGCTAGCGGGGGGCTGAGCTCCTACAATGAGCAGTTCTTC. It codes for CASSQVMASGGLSSYNEQFF.

V and J are TRBV18 and TRBJ2-7; 7 positions match TRBD1. The CDR3 spans 17 residues. V was pared by 2 bases and J by 7 bases, with 17 bases of the junction left unmatched. The germline V gene encodes CDR1 KGHSH and CDR2 LQKENI. The CDR3 nucleotides are TGTGCCAGCTCACCATTGTCTCTCGGACAGGCCCGCGGGGAGCAGTACTTC. It yields the protein CASSPLSLGQARGEQYF.

The V call is TRBV6-6, the J call TRBJ1-2, with 10 bases identical to TRBD1. This CDR3 has 13 residues. Germline CDR1 and CDR2: MNHNY and SVGAGI (reference sequence). Losses at the gene ends were 8 bases for V and 5 bases for J; bases not matched to a gene: 5. CDR3 in amino acids: CASLPGQGYGYTF. Here the CDR3 DNA reads TGTGCCAGCCTACCGGGACAGGGGTATGGCTACACCTTC.

This clonotype was found many times. This chain joins TRBV7-2 and TRBJ2-3, with a possible D match to TRBD2 (6 bases). With 5 bases removed from V and 3 bases from J, the gap between germline ends came to 18 bases. The CDR3 is 16 amino acids. CDR1 SGHTA and CDR2 FQGNSA come from the germline V gene. CDR3 DNA sequence: TGTGCCAGCAGCCAGCGGGTCTCGTGGGTTACAGATACGCAGTATTTT. It translates to CASSQRVSWVTDTQYF.

In its sample, this clonotype was seen a few times. This chain joins TRBV7-2 and TRBJ2-4; a weak D match, TRBD1 (6 bases). The CDR3 loop spans 13 amino acids. The germline V gene encodes CDR1 SGHTA and CDR2 FQGNSA. Trimming pared 7 bases from V and 6 bases from J, leaving 13 bases between. In nucleotides, the CDR3 is TGTGCCAGCACCGAGGGGGTGGGAAACATTCAGTACTTC. It yields the protein CASTEGVGNIQYF.

The chain joins TRBV7-9 to TRBJ2-7, with 7 positions matching TRBD1. The germline gives CDR1 SEHNR, CDR2 FQNEAQ (reference sequence). This CDR3 has 16 residues. Trimming at V came to 2 bases and at J to 1 base, leaving 8 bases not matched to a gene. The CDR3 spells CASSLLDRAESYEQYF. The DNA for the CDR3 is TGTGCCAGCAGCTTACTAGACAGGGCTGAGTCCTACGAGCAGTACTTC. Together with reference TRBV7-9 and TRBJ2-7, the CDR3 gives the full variable domain: DTGVSQNPRHKITKRGQNVTFRCDPISEHNRLYWYRQTLGQGPEFLTYFQNEAQLEKSRLLSDRFSAERPKGSFSTLEIQRTEQGDSAMYLCASSLLDRAESYEQYFGPGTRLTVT.

The rearrangement uses TRBV19 and TRBJ2-5; 9 bases are shared with TRBD1. CDR3 length: 16 residues. Unmatched junction bases numbered 9, after V lost 1 base and J lost 6 bases. CDR1 is LNHDA and CDR2 is SQIVND in the germline V gene (reference sequence). CDR3 DNA: TGTGCCAGTAGTATAGGATTCGGGACAGGGTGGAAGACCCAGTACTTC. Encoded protein: CASSIGFGTGWKTQYF.

The rearrangement joins TRBV7-2 to TRBJ1-5, with a weak D call TRBD1 (5 bases). V shed 1 base and J shed 2 bases, with 9 bases lying between them. The CDR3 totals 15 residues. Germline CDR1 and CDR2: SGHTA and FQGNSA. The CDR3 nucleotides are TGTGCCAGCAGCTTAGATCCGGGGGGCAATCAGCCCCAGCATTTT. This encodes CASSLDPGGNQPQHF. The full variable domain, completed using reference TRBV7-2 and TRBJ1-5, is GAGVSQSPSNKVTEKGKDVELRCDPISGHTALYWYRQSLGQGLEFLIYFQGNSAPDKSGLPSDRFSAERTGGSVSTLTIQRTQQEDSAVYLCASSLDPGGNQPQHFGDGTRLSIL.

The sample holds many counts of this clonotype. This rearrangement joins TRBV5-5 to TRBJ1-2; unclear D gene. There are 13 residues in the CDR3. The ends were cut back, 3 bases at V and 5 bases at J, with 11 bases in the middle. In germline, CDR1 is SGHKS, CDR2 YYEKEE (reference sequence). CDR3 in amino acids: CASSSRLGYGYTF. For the CDR3, the DNA is TGTGCCAGCAGCTCCCGTTTGGGTTATGGCTACACCTTC.